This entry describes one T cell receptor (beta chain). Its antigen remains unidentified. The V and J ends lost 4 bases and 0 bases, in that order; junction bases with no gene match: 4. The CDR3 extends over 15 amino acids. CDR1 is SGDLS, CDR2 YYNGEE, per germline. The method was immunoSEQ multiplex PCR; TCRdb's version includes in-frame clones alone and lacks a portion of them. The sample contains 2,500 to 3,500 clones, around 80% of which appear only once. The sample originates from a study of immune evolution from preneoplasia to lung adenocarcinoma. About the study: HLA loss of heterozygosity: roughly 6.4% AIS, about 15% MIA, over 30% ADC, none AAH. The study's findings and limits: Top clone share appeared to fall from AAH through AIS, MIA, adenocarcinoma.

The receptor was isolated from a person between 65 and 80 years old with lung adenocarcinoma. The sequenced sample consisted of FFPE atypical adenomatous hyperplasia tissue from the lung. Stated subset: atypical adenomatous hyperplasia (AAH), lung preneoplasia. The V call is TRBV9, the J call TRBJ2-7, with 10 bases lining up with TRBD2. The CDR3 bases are TGTGCCAGCAGCCCGAGGACTAGCGGCTCCTACGAGCAGTACTTC. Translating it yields CASSPRTSGSYEQYF.